A single sample is the source of the 18 T cell receptor beta chains below, sequenced in a study of blood T cell repertoires in COVID-19. This table comes from immunoSEQ multiplex PCR, and its TCRdb copy is limited to in-frame clones, with some not included. This sample has roughly 220,000 clones; approximately 84% occur once, and the top ten carry about 15%. The sample taken for sequencing was PBMCs or T cells enriched from blood (not recorded which). The receptor set was obtained from a man aged 40-49 years who had recovered from COVID-19.

The chain recombines TRBV2 with TRBJ1-1; D not resolved. The V gene lost 9 bases and the J gene lost 4 bases, with 15 bases spanning the gap. The CDR3 consists of 13 residues. Per the germline V gene, CDR1 is SNHLY and CDR2 is FYNNEI. The CDR3 is CASTSGYGTEAFF. In DNA, the CDR3 is TGTGCCAGTACCTCGGGGTATGGCACTGAAGCTTTCTTT.

The V gene is TRBV7-9, the J gene TRBJ2-7; D uncertain. Per germline, CDR1 SEHNR and CDR2 FQNEAQ (reference sequence). The CDR3 is 15 residues long. V was trimmed by 5 bases and J by 2 bases, leaving 16 bases between them. The CDR3 region is CASSLLPAGPYEQYF. CDR3 sequence (DNA): TGTGCCAGCAGCCTACTACCAGCTGGCCCCTACGAGCAGTACTTC. Full variable domain (missing parts from reference TRBV7-9 and TRBJ2-7): DTGVSQNPRHKITKRGQNVTFRCDPISEHNRLYWYRQTLGQGPEFLTYFQNEAQLEKSRLLSDRFSAERPKGSFSTLEIQRTEQGDSAMYLCASSLLPAGPYEQYFGPGTRLTVT.

The rearrangement uses TRBV6-5 and TRBJ2-7; D is perhaps TRBD1 (6 bases). Germline V CDR1 and CDR2: MNHEY, SVGAGI. The CDR3 is made up of 13 amino acids. The V gene lost 0 bases and the J gene lost 6 bases, with 9 bases spanning the gap. The CDR3 sequence is CASSYSIGGEQYF. The CDR3 DNA reads as TGTGCCAGCAGTTACTCGATAGGGGGCGAGCAGTACTTC.

V and J are TRBV3-1 (or the pseudogene TRBV3-2) and TRBJ2-3; 15 nucleotides line up with TRBD2. The CDR3 length is 19 residues. Germline-derived CDR1 and CDR2 are LGHDT and YNNKEL (reference sequence). V lost 5 bases to trimming and J lost 0 bases; unmatched junction nucleotides: 9. CDR3 in amino acids: CASSSTFGLAGGSTDTQYF. The CDR3 DNA is TGTGCCAGCAGCAGTACCTTCGGACTAGCGGGAGGGAGCACAGATACGCAGTATTTT.

This chain connects TRBV12-3 or TRBV12-4 to TRBJ1-1, with no clear D. Trimming shortened V by 7 bases and J by 3 bases, and 9 bases separated the two germline ends. CDR3 size: 12 residues. CDR3 DNA sequence: TGTGCCAGCAAGAGAGGCTACACTGAAGCTTTCTTT. Its protein is CASKRGYTEAFF.

The chain carries TRBV6-6 and TRBJ2-1; no definite D call. V lost 2 bases and J lost 1, with 9 bases in between. Per germline, CDR1 MNHNY and CDR2 SVGAGI (reference sequence). The CDR3 contains 15 residues. CDR3 residues: CASSYGIESYNEQFF. CDR3 DNA sequence: TGTGCCAGCAGTTACGGTATCGAGTCCTACAATGAGCAGTTCTTC.

This sequence joins TRBV24-1 and TRBJ2-1, with 9 bases identical to TRBD1. The CDR3 is 19 amino acids. J was trimmed by 10 bases and V by 0 bases; bases with no gene match: 18. Germline V gene data show CDR1 as KGHDR and CDR2 as SFDVKD. The CDR3 coding sequence is TGTGCCACCAGTGATTTGCCAAGAGGGACAGGGCATCGGGAAGGAGAGCAGTTCTTC. It specifies CATSDLPRGTGHREGEQFF.

The chain is built from TRBV3-1 (or the pseudogene TRBV3-2) and TRBJ1-1, with 8 bases identical to TRBD1. This CDR3 has 12 amino acids. V was clipped by 8 bases and J by 4 bases; unmatched bases: 3. CDR1 is LGHDT and CDR2 is YNNKEL in the germline V gene (reference sequence). For the CDR3, the DNA is TGTGCCAGCGGAACAGGGGGCACTGAAGCTTTCTTT. Its protein is CASGTGGTEAFF.

V usage is TRBV5-1 and J usage is TRBJ2-2; D is uncertain. The CDR3 spans 14 residues. V gave up 0 bases and J gave up 5 bases, with 8 bases separating them. The V gene's germline CDR1 is SGHRS and CDR2 YFSETQ. The CDR3 protein is CASSLELRTGELFF. CDR3 nucleotide sequence: TGCGCCAGCAGCTTGGAATTGAGGACCGGGGAGCTGTTTTTT.

This sequence joins TRBV19 and TRBJ1-2; D uncertain. The CDR3 is 16 amino acids. The germline V and J ends were trimmed by 0 bases and 8 bases, with 19 bases remaining between them. Germline V lookup: CDR1 LNHDA, CDR2 SQIVND (reference sequence). The CDR3 spells CASSIDRGLGLGGYTF. CDR3 in DNA: TGTGCCAGTAGTATAGATCGCGGCCTAGGACTGGGCGGCTACACCTTC.

The chain combines TRBV12-3 or TRBV12-4 with TRBJ1-1, with 7 bases matching TRBD1. Trimming cost V 7 bases and J 7 bases; bases outside gene matches: 6. This CDR3 spans 12 amino acids. CDR3 coding DNA: TGTGCCAGCATCGGAGGGGGCATTGAAGCTTTCTTT. Amino acids: CASIGGGIEAFF.

The chain uses TRBV1 and TRBJ1-6; the table assigns TRBD1, which was not confirmed against the DNA. TRBV1 is a documented pseudogene. This CDR3 contains 16 residues. The CDR3 bases are TGCACCAGCAGCCAGGCTACCGGGACAGGGAGGTCACCCCTCCACTTT. It translates to CTSSQATGTGRSPLHF.

The J gene is TRBJ1-3, the V gene TRBV27; D ambiguous. Germline CDR1 MNHEY, CDR2 SMNVEV (reference sequence). Trimming shortened V by 6 bases and J by 0 bases, and 6 bases separated the two germline ends. The CDR3 has 13 amino acids. The CDR3 protein is CASRQNSGNTIYF. CDR3 coding DNA: TGTGCCAGCAGACAGAACTCTGGAAACACCATATATTTT.

The V call is TRBV5-8, the J call TRBJ1-6; 7 positions match TRBD1. V lost 0 bases and J lost 6; bases outside the gene matches: 6. Germline V lookup: CDR1 SGHTS, CDR2 YDEGEE. There are 16 residues in the CDR3. For the CDR3, the DNA is TGTGCCAGCAGCTTGGGTACAGGGGTTGGTAATTCACCCCTCCACTTT. Encoded protein: CASSLGTGVGNSPLHF.

The chain has TRBV5-4 and TRBJ2-3, with 9 bases that match TRBD2. The junction had 8 bases not matched to a gene; V was cut back by 4 bases and J by 2 bases. The CDR3 runs to 16 residues. Germline V gives CDR1 SGHNT, CDR2 YYREEE (reference sequence). Written as DNA, the CDR3 is TGTGCCAGCAGCAGAGAGCGGGGGGCCCTCACAGATACGCAGTATTTT. This gives the protein CASSRERGALTDTQYF.

The chain carries TRBV29-1 and TRBJ1-4; maybe TRBD1 (5 bases). V lost 5 bases, J lost 8 bases, and 12 bases lay in between. This CDR3 contains 12 residues. CDR1 SQVTM and CDR2 ANQGSEA come from the germline V gene. CDR3 coding DNA: TGCAGCGTTCGGCAGGGTGGAGAAAAACTGTTTTTT. Translating gives CSVRQGGEKLFF. The complete variable domain, with remaining parts taken from reference TRBV29-1 and TRBJ1-4, reads SAVISQKPSRDICQRGTSLTIQCQVDSQVTMMFWYRQQPGQSLTLIATANQGSEATYESGFVIDKFPISRPNLTFSTLTVSNMSPEDSSIYLCSVRQGGEKLFFGSGTQLSVL.

This clone occurred once. The chain carries TRBV7-2 and TRBJ2-5, with 12 bases lining up with TRBD2. V lost 0 bases and J lost 5; bases outside the gene matches: 4. This CDR3 comprises 16 residues. CDR1 is SGHTA and CDR2 is FQGNSA in the germline V gene. This CDR3 is CASSLALAGGRETQYF. The DNA of the CDR3 is TGTGCCAGCAGCTTAGCACTAGCGGGGGGCCGGGAGACCCAGTACTTC.

The chain carries TRBV30 and TRBJ2-7, with 9 bases matching TRBD1. With 4 bases clipped from V and 5 bases from J, the junction kept 9 bases outside the gene matches. Germline V lookup: CDR1 GTSNPN, CDR2 SVGIG (reference sequence). The CDR3 runs to 14 residues. The CDR3 sequence is CAWNSGQGRDEQYF. CDR3 DNA: TGTGCCTGGAATTCGGGACAGGGAAGAGACGAGCAGTACTTC.